The 19 T cell receptor beta chains in this list originate from one sample, sequenced in a study of OX40 agonist ivuxolimab in advanced cancers. Profiling relied on immunoSEQ multiplex PCR, and the TCRdb table lists in-frame clones only, not all of them. This sample has approximately 17,000 clones, with approximately 85% found just once. The source material was CD4+ or CD8+ T cells sorted from blood, sampled in a trial of the OX40 agonist ivuxolimab. Receptor source: an adult with an advanced solid tumor such as melanoma, head and neck, liver or kidney cancer.

This chain links TRBV7-9 with TRBJ2-7; 11 bases align to TRBD2. CDR1 and CDR2 from the germline V gene are SEHNR and FQNEAQ (reference sequence). This CDR3 is built from 13 residues. V trimming: 7 bases; J trimming: 1 base; junction bases outside the gene matches: 0. CDR3 coding DNA: TGTGCCAGCACTAGCGGGAGGTCCTACGAGCAGTACTTC. Translating gives CASTSGRSYEQYF.

This clone was seen a handful of times. The chain carries TRBV28 and TRBJ2-5; 8 bases match TRBD1. The CDR3 is made up of 13 amino acids. Germline CDR1 is MDHEN and CDR2 is SYDVKM. The trim removed 6 bases at V and 7 bases at J, leaving 7 bases unmatched. DNA of the CDR3: TGTGCCAGCAGCCCCAGGGGGCCGGGGACCCAGTACTTC. Translated: CASSPRGPGTQYF. The whole variable domain, filled in from reference TRBV28 and TRBJ2-5, reads DVKVTQSSRYLVKRTGEKVFLECVQDMDHENMFWYRQDPGLGLRLIYFSYDVKMKEKGDIPEGYSVSREKKERFSLILESASTNQTSMYLCASSPRGPGTQYFGPGTRLLVL.

CDR3: CASSVAASGFLGELFF. As DNA, the CDR3 is TGTGCCAGCAGCGTAGCTGCTAGCGGGTTTCTCGGGGAGCTGTTTTTT. The genes are TRBV9 and TRBJ2-2; 8 bases align to TRBD2. Germline V gives CDR1 SGDLS, CDR2 YYNGEE. V lost 0 bases, J lost 7 bases, and 8 bases stayed unmatched. The CDR3 has 16 amino acids.

The chain employs TRBV6-5 and TRBJ1-1; D is undetermined. The CDR3 extends over 12 amino acids. Trimming removed 2 bases at V and 5 bases at J, with 6 bases between. Germline values: CDR1 MNHEY, CDR2 SVGAGI. The CDR3 DNA reads TGTGCCAGCAGTTACCCTCTTACTGAAGCTTTCTTT. Translating gives CASSYPLTEAFF.

V gene TRBV4-3 combines with J gene TRBJ2-1, with 11 bases matching TRBD2. Germline V gene lookup returns CDR1 LGHNA and CDR2 YSLEER. The CDR3 runs 15 residues. The junction had 3 bases not matched to a gene; V was cut back by 1 base and J by 7 bases. DNA of the CDR3: TGCGCCAGCAGCCAAGCGACTAGCGGGGAGAATGAGCAGTTCTTC. Its translation is CASSQATSGENEQFF.

This clone has just a few counts. The chain employs TRBV11-2 and TRBJ2-7; D is unclear. Trimming shortened V by 4 bases and J by 5 bases, and 9 bases separated the two germline ends. The CDR3 covers 12 residues. Per germline, CDR1 SGHAT and CDR2 FQNNGV. This CDR3 reads CASSYRQNEQYF. In DNA form, the CDR3 reads TGTGCCAGCAGCTACAGACAAAACGAGCAGTACTTC. The whole variable domain, remainder taken from reference TRBV11-2 and TRBJ2-7, is EAGVAQSPRYKIIEKRQSVAFWCNPISGHATLYWYQQILGQGPKLLIQFQNNGVVDDSQLPKDRFSAERLKGVDSTLKIQPAKLEDSAVYLCASSYRQNEQYFGPGTRLTVT.

The chain recombines TRBV27 with TRBJ2-1, with a tentative D call TRBD2 (6 bases). Germline lookup yields CDR1 MNHEY and CDR2 SMNVEV (reference sequence). Trimming shortened V by 6 bases and J by 0 bases, and 9 bases separated the two germline ends. The CDR3 totals 14 residues. CDR3 loop: CASRMGGSYNEQFF. CDR3 sequence (DNA): TGTGCCAGCAGGATGGGGGGCTCCTACAATGAGCAGTTCTTC.

To note about this clone: The junction and the germline gene differ at one end; a read error may be behind it. The chain links TRBV7-7 to TRBJ2-5; 11 positions match TRBD2. Germline V gene data show CDR1 as SSHAT and CDR2 as FNYEAQ (reference sequence). CDR3 length equals 15 residues. The CDR3 DNA follows: TGTGCTAGCAGCCCTAGCGGGAGGATGCAAGAGACCCAGTACTTC. Protein product: CASSPSGRMQETQYF.

The CDR3 region is CASSGRGTDTQYF. CDR3 DNA: TGTGCCAGTAGCGGGAGAGGCACAGATACGCAGTATTTT. The chain is built from TRBV19 and TRBJ2-3; D possibly corresponds to TRBD2 (6 bases). Germline V gives CDR1 LNHDA, CDR2 SQIVND (reference sequence). Trimming removed 6 bases at V and 1 base at J, with 8 bases between. CDR3 length equals 13 residues.

Written as DNA, the CDR3 is TGTGCCAGCAGCTCCCGGGACAGACAAAATCAGCCCCAGCATTTT. It yields the protein CASSSRDRQNQPQHF. V and J are TRBV5-8 and TRBJ1-5, with 7 bases aligning to TRBD1. V dropped 3 bases and J dropped 4; count of bases not matched to a gene: 7. CDR1 SGHTS and CDR2 YDEGEE come from the germline V gene. The CDR3 has 15 residues.

There are a few counts of this clone. The chain recombines TRBV28 with TRBJ2-1; 16 nucleotides match TRBD2. J was trimmed by 15 bases and V by 7 bases; bases with no gene match: 9. The CDR3 length is 14 residues. Germline CDR1 is MDHEN and CDR2 is SYDVKM. CDR3 nucleotides: TGTGCCAGCACCCCGGGACTAGCGGGAGGGCCCCGGTTCTTC. Amino acid sequence: CASTPGLAGGPRFF.

CDR3 sequence: CASSLDEGASGELFF. The CDR3 nucleotides read TGCGCCAGCAGCTTGGATGAGGGGGCTTCCGGGGAGCTGTTTTTT. The V and J genes are TRBV5-1 and TRBJ2-2; TRBD1 agrees at 7 bases. The junction had 5 bases not matched to a gene; V was cut back by 0 bases and J by 6 bases. The CDR3 is 15 residues long. Germline values: CDR1 SGHRS, CDR2 YFSETQ. The full variable domain, with the rest looked up from reference TRBV5-1 and TRBJ2-2, is KAGVTQTPRYLIKTRGQQVTLSCSPISGHRSVSWYQQTPGQGLQFLFEYFSETQRNKGNFPGRFSGRQFSNSRSEMNVSTLELGDSALYLCASSLDEGASGELFFGEGSRLTVL.

The gene calls are TRBV27 and TRBJ2-5; the D is unclear. The CDR3 runs to 11 residues. Deletions cut 7 bases from V and 7 bases from J, with 10 bases between. Per the germline V gene, CDR1 is MNHEY and CDR2 is SMNVEV (reference sequence). Here the CDR3 reads CASTFGLTQYF. The DNA for the CDR3 is TGTGCCAGCACTTTCGGTTTGACCCAGTACTTC.

The J gene is TRBJ2-4, the V gene TRBV4-3; no clear D gene. The V and J ends lost 2 bases and 2 bases respectively, with 13 bases between them. This CDR3 has 16 amino acids. Germline lookup yields CDR1 LGHNA and CDR2 YSLEER. CDR3 DNA: TGCGCCAGCAGCCAATCTTCCGCCGGCTCCAAAAACATTCAGTACTTC. It yields the protein CASSQSSAGSKNIQYF.

The V call is TRBV15, the J call TRBJ1-2; D is ambiguous. The CDR3 spans 16 residues. V was shortened by 5 bases and J by 7 bases, with 23 bases between the two germline ends. Germline V gives CDR1 LNHNV, CDR2 YYDKDF (reference sequence). CDR3 protein: CATSPPDIGRYGGYTF. CDR3 sequence (DNA): TGTGCCACCAGCCCCCCCGACATAGGACGGTATGGTGGCTACACCTTC.

The rearrangement uses TRBV5-4 and TRBJ2-7; D gene unclear. Trimming left V 0 bases short and J 2 bases short, with 12 bases between. This CDR3 has 15 amino acids. The germline gives CDR1 SGHNT, CDR2 YYREEE (reference sequence). The chain's CDR3 is CASSLGERRTYEQYF. DNA of the CDR3: TGTGCCAGCAGCTTGGGGGAACGTCGGACCTACGAGCAGTACTTC.

This chain connects TRBV9 to TRBJ2-5, with D possibly being TRBD1 or TRBD2 (7 bases each). The CDR3 has 14 amino acids. Deletions cut 6 bases from V and 2 bases from J, with 14 bases between. Germline V lookup: CDR1 SGDLS, CDR2 YYNGEE. CDR3: CASTPGGEQETQYF. The DNA for the CDR3 is TGTGCCAGCACTCCAGGGGGGGAACAAGAGACCCAGTACTTC.

V usage is TRBV11-2 and J usage is TRBJ2-5; D not certain. The germline V and J ends were trimmed by 5 bases and 2 bases, with 3 bases remaining between them. CDR3 size: 11 residues. Germline lookup yields CDR1 SGHAT and CDR2 FQNNGV. The CDR3 coding sequence is TGTGCCAGCAGCGTGCAAGAGACCCAGTACTTC. Protein: CASSVQETQYF.

The CDR3 DNA is TGTGCCAGCAGCTCAACCCCGGGACAGGGAAGGGTAGTCAAAAACATTCAGTACTTC. It translates to CASSSTPGQGRVVKNIQYF. The V and J genes are TRBV7-9 and TRBJ2-4, with TRBD1 identical over 9 bases. CDR3 length equals 19 residues. V shed 4 bases, J shed 3 bases, and the junction held 16 bases outside the gene matches. Germline V gives CDR1 SEHNR, CDR2 FQNEAQ (reference sequence).